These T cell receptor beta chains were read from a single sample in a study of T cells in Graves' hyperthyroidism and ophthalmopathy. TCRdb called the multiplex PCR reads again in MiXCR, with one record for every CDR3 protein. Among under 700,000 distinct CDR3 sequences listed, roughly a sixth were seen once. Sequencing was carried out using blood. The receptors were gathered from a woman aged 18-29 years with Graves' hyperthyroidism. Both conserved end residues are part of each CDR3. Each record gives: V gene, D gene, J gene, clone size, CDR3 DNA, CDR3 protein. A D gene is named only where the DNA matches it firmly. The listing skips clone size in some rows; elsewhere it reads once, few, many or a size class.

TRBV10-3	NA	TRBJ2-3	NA	TGTGCCATCTCCAAAGCCTCGGAGAAAGATACGCAGTATTTT	CAISKASEKDTQYF
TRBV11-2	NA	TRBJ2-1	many	TGTGCCAGCAGCAAGGACTCAAGCTCCTACAATGAGCAGTTCTTC	CASSKDSSSYNEQFF
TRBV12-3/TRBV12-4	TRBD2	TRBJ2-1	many	TGTGCCAGCAGGGGGGGACTAGCGGGAGTCAATGAGCAGTTCTTC	CASRGGLAGVNEQFF
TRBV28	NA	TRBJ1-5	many	TGTGCCAGCAGTTTACCAGGGAGCAATCAGCCCCAGCATTTT	CASSLPGSNQPQHF
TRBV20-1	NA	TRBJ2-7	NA	TGCAGTGCTAGCGGCGGGCTCTCCGAGCAGTACTTC	CSASGGLSEQYF
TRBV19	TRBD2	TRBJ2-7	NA	TGTGCCAGCCGGCTAGCGGGAGCCCTCTCCTACGAGCAGTACTTC	CASRLAGALSYEQYF
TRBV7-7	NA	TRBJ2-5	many	TGTGCTAGCAGCTTAGGGACGGATTTCGAGACCCAGTACTTC	CASSLGTDFETQYF
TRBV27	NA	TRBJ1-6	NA	TGTGCCAGCAGTTTGTCTCAGGCGGGACGCTATAATTCACCCCTCCACTTT	CASSLSQAGRYNSPLHF
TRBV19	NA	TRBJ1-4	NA	TGTGCCAGTAGCCCCGGGACCATGAGCCAGAATGAAAAACTGTTTTTT	CASSPGTMSQNEKLFF
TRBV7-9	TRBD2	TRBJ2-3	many	TGTGCCAGCAGCTCTATGGGGGCGGGAGGGCCCAAGGATACGCAGTATTTT	CASSSMGAGGPKDTQYF
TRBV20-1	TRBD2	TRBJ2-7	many	TGCAGTGCTAGACCCGGGACTAGCGACTACGAGCAGTACTTC	CSARPGTSDYEQYF
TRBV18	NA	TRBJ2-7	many	TGTGCCAGCTCACCCCAGAGGACCTCCGAGCAGTACTTC	CASSPQRTSEQYF
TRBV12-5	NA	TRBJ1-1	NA	TGTGCTAGTGGTTTGTCAGTGAACACTGAAGCTTTCTTT	CASGLSVNTEAFF
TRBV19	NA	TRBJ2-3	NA	TGTGCCAGTAGTATAGGGGGATCCGGGGATACGCAGTATTTT	CASSIGGSGDTQYF
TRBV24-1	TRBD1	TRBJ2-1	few	TGTGCCACCAGTGACGACTCTCTGAGGGCAGGGGGCAGGGGGTACAATGAGCAGTTCTTC	CATSDDSLRAGGRGYNEQFF
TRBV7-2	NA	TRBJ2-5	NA	TGTGCCAGCAGGGGTGACAACCCCGGGGAGACCCAGTACTTC	CASRGDNPGETQYF
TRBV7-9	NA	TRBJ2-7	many	TGTGCCAGCAGCTTCTCGAATCGAGCGCCCTCCTACGAGCAGTACTTC	CASSFSNRAPSYEQYF
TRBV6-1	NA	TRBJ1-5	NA	TGTGCCAGCAGTGAAGGGGGGCCCCAGCATTTT	CASSEGGPQHF
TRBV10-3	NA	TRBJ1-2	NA	TGTGCCATCAGTGGGCTTGGAGGGAATGATGGCTACACCTTC	CAISGLGGNDGYTF
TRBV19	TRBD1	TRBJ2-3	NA	TGTGCCAGTAGTATCCGGGACAGAAGCACAGATACGCAGTATTTT	CASSIRDRSTDTQYF
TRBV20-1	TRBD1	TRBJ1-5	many	TGCAGTGCTAGAGTAGACAGGGGCAATCAGCCCCAGCATTTT	CSARVDRGNQPQHF
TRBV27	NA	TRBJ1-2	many	TGTGCCAGCAATCCGGACTACCCGGCGGGCTATGGCTACACCTTC	CASNPDYPAGYGYTF
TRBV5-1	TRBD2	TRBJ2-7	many	TGCGCCAGCAGCTTGGCTGGTCTAGCGGGTGACTACGAGCAGTACTTC	CASSLAGLAGDYEQYF
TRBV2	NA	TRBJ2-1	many	TGTGCCAGCAGGGACAGTTGGTATGATGAGCAGTTCTTC	CASRDSWYDEQFF
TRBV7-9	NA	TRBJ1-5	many	TGTGCCAGCAGCCTTATGGCAGGTAGCAATCAGCCCCAGCATTTT	CASSLMAGSNQPQHF
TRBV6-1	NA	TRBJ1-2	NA	TGTGCCAGCAGTCCCCGGAGGGGAGGATACCAAGCTAACTATGGCTACACCTTC	CASSPRRGGYQANYGYTF
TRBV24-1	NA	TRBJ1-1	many	TGTGCCACCAGTGATCCCAACACTGAAGCTTTCTTT	CATSDPNTEAFF
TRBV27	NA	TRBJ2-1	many	TGTGCCAGCAGAGAACTAGCAGCCTACAATGAGCAGTTCTTC	CASRELAAYNEQFF
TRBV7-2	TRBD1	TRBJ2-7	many	TGTGCCAGCAGCCGGGACAGGGGGTTCTACGAGCAGTACTTC	CASSRDRGFYEQYF
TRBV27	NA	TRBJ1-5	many	TGTGCCAGCAGTCTAGCCGGGACGGTGAATCAGCCCCAGCATTTT	CASSLAGTVNQPQHF
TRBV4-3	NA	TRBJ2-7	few	TGCGCCAGCAGCCAAGTATGGGCTCCTCCGGTCGAGCAGTACTTC	CASSQVWAPPVEQYF
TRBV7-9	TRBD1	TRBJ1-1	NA	TGTGCCAGCAGCTTAGCGTTGGGACAGGGGGGGACTGAAGCTTTCTTT	CASSLALGQGGTEAFF
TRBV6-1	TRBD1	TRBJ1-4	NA	TGTGCCAGCAGCTGGACAGGGGGCGGGGAAAAACTGTTTTTT	CASSWTGGGEKLFF
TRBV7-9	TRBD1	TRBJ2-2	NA	TGTGCCAGCAGCTCGGACAGGGGGCGGTCCGGGGAGCTGTTTTTT	CASSSDRGRSGELFF
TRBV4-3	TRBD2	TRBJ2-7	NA	TGCGCCAGCAGCCAAGATGAGCGGGGGGGCCTTTACGAGCAGTACTTC	CASSQDERGGLYEQYF
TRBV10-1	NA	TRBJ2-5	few	TGCGCCAGCAGTAAGGAGGGCCAAGAGACCCAGTACTTC	CASSKEGQETQYF
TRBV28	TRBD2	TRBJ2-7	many	TGTGCCAGCAATTCCCCACTAGCGGGAGCTTTTGACGAGCAGTACTTC	CASNSPLAGAFDEQYF
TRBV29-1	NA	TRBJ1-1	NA	TGCAGCGTTGAGATAGGGGCCACTGAAGCTTTCTTT	CSVEIGATEAFF
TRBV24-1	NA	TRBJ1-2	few	TGTGCCACCAGCTCAATAAACGAGAATGGCTACACCTTC	CATSSINENGYTF
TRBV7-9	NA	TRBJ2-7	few	TGTGCCAGCAGCTCCCCCCAGTACGGCGAGCAGTACTTC	CASSSPQYGEQYF
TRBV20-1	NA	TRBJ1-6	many	TGCAGTGCTAGAGAACTCAGGGGCAGGGAAAGCTCACCCCTCCACTTT	CSARELRGRESSPLHF
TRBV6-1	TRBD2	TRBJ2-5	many	TGTGCCAGCAGTGACCTGGGCGGGGGGACTGAAGAGACCCAGTACTTC	CASSDLGGGTEETQYF
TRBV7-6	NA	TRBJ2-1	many	TGTGCCAGCAGCTTAGGAGCCACAGGTCCAAGCTCCTACAATGAGCAGTTCTTC	CASSLGATGPSSYNEQFF
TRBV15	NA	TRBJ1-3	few	TGTGCCACCAGCAGAGATCCCGGTCGATCTGGAAACACCATATATTTT	CATSRDPGRSGNTIYF
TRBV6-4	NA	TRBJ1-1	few	TGTGCCAGACCCAGAAGGGTTGGCACTGAAGCTTTCTTT	CARPRRVGTEAFF
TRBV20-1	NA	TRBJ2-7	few	TGCAGTGCTAGAGCCGAGGACAGAAAAAGCTCCTACGAGCAGTACTTC	CSARAEDRKSSYEQYF
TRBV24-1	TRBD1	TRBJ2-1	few	TGTGCCACCAGTGATTTTTGGACAGGTGGCAATGAGCAGTTCTTC	CATSDFWTGGNEQFF
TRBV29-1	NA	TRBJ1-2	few	TGCAGCGTTGAAAGGGGTAGGGGCAACTATGGCTACACCTTC	CSVERGRGNYGYTF
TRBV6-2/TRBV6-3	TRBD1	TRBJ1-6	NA	TGTGCCAACAGTTACGGTGGGACAGGGTTTCGTGGCTCACCCCTCCACTTT	CANSYGGTGFRGSPLHF
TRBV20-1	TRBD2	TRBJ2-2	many	TGCAGTGCTAGAGAGAAAGCGGGAGTAGACACCGGGGAGCTGTTTTTT	CSAREKAGVDTGELFF
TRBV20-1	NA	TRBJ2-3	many	TGCAGTGCCGGACAGCCTAGCACAGATACGCAGTATTTT	CSAGQPSTDTQYF
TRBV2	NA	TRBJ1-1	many	TGTGCCAGCAGTGTCGTCGGGGACACTGAAGCTTTCTTT	CASSVVGDTEAFF
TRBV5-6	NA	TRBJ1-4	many	TGTGCCAGCAGCAGAGGACCGATTCGGGATGAAAAACTGTTTTTT	CASSRGPIRDEKLFF